This T cell receptor beta chain emerged from a study of radiation and T cells in renal cell carcinoma. CDR1 is MNHNY and CDR2 is SVGAGI in the germline V gene (reference sequence). CDR3 size: 13 residues. The junction had 6 bases not matched to a gene; V was cut back by 7 bases and J by 6 bases. As for time point: blood 4 weeks post-SBRT, at nephrectomy. Treatment meaning: 15 Gy SBRT to primary tumor, nephrectomy 4 weeks later. Whole-study results and caveats: From baseline, blood top tumor clonotypes peaked at 2 weeks post-radiation.

Sequencing was performed with immunoSEQ multiplex PCR; in TCRdb, only in-frame clones are kept and a portion is missing. Among about 78,000 clones listed, 80% to 90% were seen once. Remarks on this clone: Its antigen is as yet unknown.

The material was blood, obtained from a patient whose treatment included radiotherapy and nephrectomy. The clonotype was recovered from a woman in her seventies with renal cell carcinoma. The V call is TRBV6-6, the J call TRBJ2-3; the match to TRBD2 covers 8 bases. CDR3 loop: CASIRGGADTQYF. CDR3 DNA sequence: TGTGCCAGCATTCGGGGGGGCGCGGATACGCAGTATTTT.